Presented here are 2 T cell receptor beta chains from one specimen sequenced in a study of blood T cell repertoires in COVID-19. Only in-frame clones appear in the TCRdb table, and some are missing; sequencing was by immunoSEQ multiplex PCR. The data show about 92,000 clones, 70% to 90% seen once. Sequences were obtained from peripheral blood. The receptor set was obtained from a human donor in a cohort sampled during active COVID-19.

The rearrangement links TRBV5-5 to TRBJ2-2; 9 nucleotides align to TRBD1. The V gene end was trimmed by 0 bases and the J gene end by 0 bases; junction bases not matched to a gene: 0. Germline lookup yields CDR1 SGHKS and CDR2 YYEKEE (reference sequence). The CDR3 has 16 residues. Here the CDR3 DNA reads TGTGCCAGCAGCTTGGGACAGGGGGCGAACACCGGGGAGCTGTTTTTT. Its protein is CASSLGQGANTGELFF.

The V and J genes are TRBV7-2 and TRBJ2-4; D perhaps matches TRBD2 (7 bases). CDR3 length equals 13 residues. V gave up 11 bases and J gave up 2 bases, with 13 bases separating them. CDR1 and CDR2 from the germline V gene are SGHTA and FQGNSA. The CDR3 spells CARGGASKNIQYF. The CDR3 nucleotides are TGTGCCCGCGGGGGCGCCTCCAAAAACATTCAGTACTTC.